The clone carrying this T cell receptor (beta chain) was seen a handful of times. The antigen remains unidentified. V lost 6 bases and J lost 5, with 7 bases in between. Germline V gene lookup returns CDR1 MDHEN and CDR2 SYDVKM. CDR3 length equals 11 residues. Sequencing used immunoSEQ multiplex PCR; TCRdb keeps in-frame clones, though not all of them. Altogether more than 200,000 clones are present, 70% being singletons, with the ten largest covering less than 20%. This sample stems from a study of cytotoxic CD8 clonotypes in ibrutinib-treated CLL. Study information: Investigators reported 24 partial and 2 complete responses; after median 68 months, approximately 15 patients remained remitted and 12 progressed. After a median around 11 months on treatment (6 to 36), response samples were drawn.

General study findings and limits: Baseline values of clonality outstripped age-matched healthy donors and followed circulating CD8+ T-cell counts. The times at which samples were taken varied between sustained-remission and progressing patients.

The input for sequencing was PBMCs, taken after 24 months of ibrutinib treatment. The V gene is TRBV28, the J gene TRBJ1-1; D is uncertain. The receptor was isolated from a human donor with chronic lymphocytic leukemia. The CDR3 region has the DNA TGTGCCAGCAGCTACGCGACTGAAGCTTTCTTT. Translated, it gives CASSYATEAFF.